This T cell receptor (beta chain) came from a study of blood T cell repertoires in COVID-19. Sequenced by immunoSEQ multiplex PCR; TCRdb stores in-frame clones only, minus some. This sample carries about 240,000 clones, approximately 86% of them seen once, and the ten largest clones take approximately 2.4%. Trimming shortened V by 5 bases and J by 2 bases, and 20 bases separated the two germline ends. Germline V gene data show CDR1 as SEHNR and CDR2 as FQNEAQ (reference sequence). The CDR3 spans 17 residues. Residents of about two dozen US areas, aged roughly 18 to 89 years, made up the participants. Categorization into cohorts depended on clinical history that participants reported.

The sequenced sample consisted of PBMCs or T cells enriched from blood (not recorded which). V gene TRBV7-9 combines with J gene TRBJ2-3; the D gene is possibly TRBD1 (5 bases). This clonotype was sampled from a woman aged 25 to 45 with acute COVID-19. The CDR3 protein is CASSPKIFDSFTDTQYF. For the CDR3, the DNA is TGTGCCAGCAGCCCTAAAATTTTCGACAGCTTCACAGATACGCAGTATTTT.